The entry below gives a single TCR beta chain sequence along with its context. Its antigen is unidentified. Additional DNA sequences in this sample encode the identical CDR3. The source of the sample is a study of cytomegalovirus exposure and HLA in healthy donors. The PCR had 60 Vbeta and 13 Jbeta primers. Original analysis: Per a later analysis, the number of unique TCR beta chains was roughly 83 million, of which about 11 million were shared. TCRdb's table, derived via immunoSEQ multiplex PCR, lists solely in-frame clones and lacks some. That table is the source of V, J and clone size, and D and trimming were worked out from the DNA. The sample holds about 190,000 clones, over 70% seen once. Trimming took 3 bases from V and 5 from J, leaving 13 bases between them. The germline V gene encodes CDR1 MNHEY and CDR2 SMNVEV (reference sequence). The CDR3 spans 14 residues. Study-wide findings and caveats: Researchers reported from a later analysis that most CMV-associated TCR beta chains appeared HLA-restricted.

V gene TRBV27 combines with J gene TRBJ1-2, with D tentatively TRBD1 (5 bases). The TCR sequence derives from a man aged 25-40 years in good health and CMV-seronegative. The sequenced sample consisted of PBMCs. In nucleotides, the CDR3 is TGTGCCAGCAGTTTGGGAGGGCAGGGATATGGCTACACCTTC. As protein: CASSLGGQGYGYTF.